These 23 T cell receptor beta chains originate from one sample sequenced in a study of T cells in localized non-small cell lung cancer (dated by TCRdb to about 2020). The receptor library was made with the immunoSEQ multiplex PCR assay. Entries here come from immuneACCESS through TCRdb and include only in-frame sequences with V and J called. Some clones fail to appear in such tables; in the studies checked, an unresolved V gene covers under half of the shortfall, and the cause of the remainder is unknown. Across this sample there are 70,000 to 90,000 clones, with 80% seen only once. The ten top clones hold roughly 9% of the sample. This specimen was peripheral blood, taken before any cancer treatment. These receptors came from a female donor of 60 years or more with stage I lung adenocarcinoma.

The gene calls are TRBV2 and TRBJ2-2; 9 nucleotides agree with TRBD1. Looked up from germline, CDR1 is SNHLY and CDR2 is FYNNEI. The CDR3 extends over 16 amino acids. V dropped 4 bases and J dropped 3; count of bases not matched to a gene: 6. CDR3 protein: CASSGNRGRYTGELFF. The CDR3 nucleotides are TGTGCCAGCAGTGGGAACAGGGGGCGGTACACCGGGGAGCTGTTTTTT.

V is TRBV7-9 and J is TRBJ1-2; TRBD1 agrees at 9 bases. Trimming cost V 5 bases and J 7 bases; bases outside gene matches: 8. The CDR3 extends over 14 amino acids. The germline V gene encodes CDR1 SEHNR and CDR2 FQNEAQ (reference sequence). CDR3 amino acids: CASSRPGTGLGYTF. The DNA for the CDR3 is TGTGCCAGCAGCCGTCCCGGGACAGGGCTTGGCTACACCTTC.

The rearrangement uses TRBV19 and TRBJ2-6; perhaps TRBD2 as D (6 bases). The CDR3 loop spans 15 amino acids. Trimming took off 4 bases at V and 0 bases at J, with 7 bases between the two ends. Germline V gene lookup returns CDR1 LNHDA and CDR2 SQIVND (reference sequence). Here the CDR3 reads CASSKGGSGANVLTF. CDR3 sequence (DNA): TGTGCCAGTAGTAAGGGAGGCTCTGGGGCCAACGTCCTGACTTTC.

The chain joins TRBV5-1 to TRBJ1-3; 7 bases are shared with TRBD1. V shed 0 bases and J 4 bases; nucleotides not matched to a gene: 4. This CDR3 is 15 amino acids long. Germline CDR1 reads SGHRS; CDR2 reads YFSETQ. As DNA, the CDR3 is TGCGCCAGCAGCTTGGTGACAGGGACCGGAAACACCATATATTTT. Residues: CASSLVTGTGNTIYF.

This clone was seen a few times. This sequence joins TRBV7-2 and TRBJ1-4; 11 bases match TRBD1. Germline V gives CDR1 SGHTA, CDR2 FQGNSA. CDR3 length: 16 residues. V gave up 2 bases and J gave up 7 bases; unmatched junction bases: 6. The CDR3: CASSLRTGGSGEKLFF. The CDR3 DNA reads as TGTGCCAGCAGCTTACGGACAGGGGGCAGTGGTGAAAAACTGTTTTTT.

The V call is TRBV7-3, the J call TRBJ1-2; 7 bases align to TRBD1. The CDR3 covers 13 residues. Germline CDR1 is SGHTA and CDR2 is FQGTGA. The trim removed 5 bases at V and 4 bases at J, leaving 4 bases unmatched. CDR3 bases: TGTGCCAGCAGCCCGGGGACAGCCTATGGCTACACCTTC. Protein: CASSPGTAYGYTF.

This clone was counted between two and nine times. The chain uses TRBV6-5 and TRBJ1-2, with D possibly matching TRBD1 (5 bases). Germline assignment: CDR1 MNHEY and CDR2 SVGAGI. The V and J ends lost 6 bases and 4 bases respectively, with 9 bases between them. This CDR3 has 12 amino acids. This CDR3 reads CASRGRVYGYTF. CDR3 coding DNA: TGTGCCAGCAGGGGCAGGGTCTATGGCTACACCTTC.

The chain is built from TRBV28 and TRBJ1-1; D ambiguous. Germline V gives CDR1 MDHEN, CDR2 SYDVKM. V was shortened by 5 bases and J by 1 base, with 23 bases between the two germline ends. The CDR3 totals 18 residues. The DNA for the CDR3 is TGTGCCAGCAGTGGGGTAGGACGCGTAGTATCCTCGAACACTGAAGCTTTCTTT. Encoded protein: CASSGVGRVVSSNTEAFF.

V usage is TRBV7-2 and J usage is TRBJ2-1; 9 positions agree with TRBD2. Per the germline V gene, CDR1 is SGHTA and CDR2 is FQGNSA. CDR3 size: 15 residues. V lost 4 bases to trimming and J lost 10 bases; unmatched junction nucleotides: 11. CDR3 in amino acids: CASSSPAGGPGEQFF. The CDR3 DNA reads as TGTGCCAGCAGCTCCCCGGCGGGAGGGCCTGGGGAGCAGTTCTTC.

The genes are TRBV2 and TRBJ1-2, with D unresolved. Germline CDR1 reads SNHLY; CDR2 reads FYNNEI. This CDR3 has 12 amino acids. V was clipped by 1 base and J by 5 bases, with 5 bases between them. CDR3 residues: CASSEDSYGYTF. The CDR3 nucleotides read TGTGCCAGCAGTGAAGACAGTTATGGCTACACCTTC. The entire variable domain, with the rest obtained from reference TRBV2 and TRBJ1-2, is as follows: EPEVTQTPSHQVTQMGQEVILRCVPISNHLYFYWYRQILGQKVEFLVSFYNNEISEKSEIFDDQFSVERPDGSNFTLKIRSTKLEDSAMYFCASSEDSYGYTFGSGTRLTVV.

CDR3 DNA sequence: TGTGCCAGCAGCCAAGCAGGGAACACTGAAGCTTTCTTT. Protein product: CASSQAGNTEAFF. The rearrangement links TRBV4-2 to TRBJ1-1; no definite D call. Trimming removed 1 base from V and 1 base from J, with 4 bases in between. Germline-derived CDR1 and CDR2 are LGHNA and YNFKEQ. The CDR3 has 13 residues.

The chain is built from TRBV19 and TRBJ2-5; 8 bases agree with TRBD1. Germline V CDR1 and CDR2: LNHDA, SQIVND (reference sequence). V shed 6 bases and J 7 bases; nucleotides not matched to a gene: 13. CDR3 length: 15 residues. The CDR3 region has the DNA TGTGCCAGTAGGGGGACAGGTTCATCTGGCGGGACCCAGTACTTC. This gives the protein CASRGTGSSGGTQYF.

This chain uses TRBV14 with TRBJ1-1; D is unresolved. CDR3 length equals 15 residues. Trimming stripped 0 bases from V and 6 bases from J, with 14 bases between. The germline gives CDR1 SGHDN, CDR2 FVKESK. CDR3 DNA sequence: TGTGCCAGCAGCCAAGAGGGCCTGAGGAATGCTGAAGCTTTCTTT. This gives the protein CASSQEGLRNAEAFF.

J is TRBJ2-5 and V is TRBV6-6; TRBD2 aligns across 9 bases. The length of the CDR3 is 16 residues. V lost 0 bases to trimming and J lost 1 base; unmatched junction nucleotides: 3. Germline loops: CDR1 MNHNY, CDR2 SVGAGI (reference sequence). The CDR3 reads CASSYSIAGVQETQYF. The CDR3 DNA sequence: TGTGCCAGCAGTTACTCGATAGCGGGGGTCCAAGAGACCCAGTACTTC.

The chain joins TRBV7-2 to TRBJ1-2; D not resolved. This CDR3 contains 13 residues. The V end was cut by 4 bases, the J end by 8 bases, with 14 bases between. Looked up from germline, CDR1 is SGHTA and CDR2 is FQGNSA. The CDR3 is CASSWPNLGGYTF. Here the CDR3 DNA reads TGTGCCAGCAGCTGGCCTAATCTGGGAGGCTACACCTTC.

The chain couples TRBV28 to TRBJ2-1, with 7 bases fitting TRBD2. CDR1 and CDR2 from the germline V gene are MDHEN and SYDVKM. The CDR3 loop spans 16 amino acids. V lost 1 base to trimming and J lost 5 bases; unmatched junction nucleotides: 8. CDR3 sequence reads: CASSLSRLAVHNEQFF. CDR3 DNA: TGTGCCAGCAGTTTATCTCGGCTAGCGGTACACAATGAGCAGTTCTTC.

The rearrangement joins TRBV28 to TRBJ2-7; 10 nucleotides match TRBD2. Germline values: CDR1 MDHEN, CDR2 SYDVKM. CDR3 length: 16 residues. Trimming took 3 bases from V and 4 from J; bases not matched to a gene: 9. CDR3 in amino acids: CASSFKMTSGSYEQYF. The DNA for the CDR3 is TGTGCCAGCAGTTTTAAAATGACTAGCGGGTCATACGAGCAGTACTTC.

The genes are TRBV5-1 and TRBJ2-1; 7 bases match TRBD2. Germline V lookup: CDR1 SGHRS, CDR2 YFSETQ. This CDR3 contains 15 residues. V dropped 4 bases and J dropped 2; count of bases not matched to a gene: 6. CDR3 protein: CASSTLAAAYNEQFF. For the CDR3, the DNA is TGCGCCAGCAGCACCCTAGCGGCCGCCTACAATGAGCAGTTCTTC.

The V call is TRBV5-4, the J call TRBJ2-3; no definite D call. Germline CDR1 is SGHNT and CDR2 is YYREEE (reference sequence). CDR3 length: 14 residues. With 4 bases removed from V and 2 bases from J, the gap between germline ends came to 11 bases. CDR3 region: CASSVMGNTDTQYF. The CDR3 DNA follows: TGTGCCAGCAGCGTTATGGGGAACACAGATACGCAGTATTTT.

J is TRBJ2-4 and V is TRBV5-4; perhaps TRBD2 as D (6 bases). The CDR3 has 15 residues. CDR1 SGHNT and CDR2 YYREEE come from the germline V gene (reference sequence). V lost 0 bases to trimming and J lost 1 base, with 8 bases between them. CDR3 nucleotides: TGTGCCAGCAGCTTGGTTGGGGGGGCCAAAAACATTCAGTACTTC. Amino acid sequence: CASSLVGGAKNIQYF.

V and J are TRBV4-2 and TRBJ1-2; no clear D gene. Per germline, CDR1 LGHNA and CDR2 YNFKEQ. V lost 7 bases, J lost 13 bases, and 13 bases lay in between. The CDR3 consists of 10 residues. The CDR3 coding sequence is TGTGCCAGCAATGGTTATTGGATCACCTTC. Amino acids: CASNGYWITF.

This clone showed up just a few times. The chain has TRBV27 and TRBJ1-1; D may be TRBD1 (6 bases). V lost 7 bases and J lost 10, with 34 bases in between. This CDR3 region has 18 residues. Germline CDR1 MNHEY, CDR2 SMNVEV (reference sequence). Here the CDR3 reads CASTSLGWFGHGEGGAFF. The CDR3 DNA follows: TGTGCCAGCACCTCCTTGGGTTGGTTTGGACACGGAGAAGGGGGAGCTTTCTTT.

The chain carries TRBV5-1 and TRBJ2-7; 12 bases match TRBD2. Unmatched junction bases numbered 2, after V lost 3 bases and J lost 1 base. Germline assignment: CDR1 SGHRS and CDR2 YFSETQ. CDR3 length equals 15 residues. CDR3 bases: TGCGCCAGCAGCTCCGGACTAGCGGGGTCCTACGAGCAGTACTTC. This encodes CASSSGLAGSYEQYF. Combining the CDR3 with reference TRBV5-1 and TRBJ2-7 gives the whole variable domain KAGVTQTPRYLIKTRGQQVTLSCSPISGHRSVSWYQQTPGQGLQFLFEYFSETQRNKGNFPGRFSGRQFSNSRSEMNVSTLELGDSALYLCASSSGLAGSYEQYFGPGTRLTVT.